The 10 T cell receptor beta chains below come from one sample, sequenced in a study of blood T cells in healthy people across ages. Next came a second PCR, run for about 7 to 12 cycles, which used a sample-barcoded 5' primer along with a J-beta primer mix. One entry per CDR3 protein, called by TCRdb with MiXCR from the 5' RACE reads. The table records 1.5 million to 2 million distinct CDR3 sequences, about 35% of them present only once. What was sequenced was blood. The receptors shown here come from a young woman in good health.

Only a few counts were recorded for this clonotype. The CDR3 reads CSVDLQGPGYGYTF. For the CDR3, the DNA is TGCAGCGTTGACTTACAGGGACCCGGCTATGGCTACACCTTC. The chain joins TRBV29-1 to TRBJ1-2; the D gene is possibly TRBD1 (6 bases). From germline, CDR1 is SQVTM and CDR2 ANQGSEA. CDR3 length equals 14 residues. The V and J ends lost 3 bases and 4 bases respectively, with 15 bases between them.

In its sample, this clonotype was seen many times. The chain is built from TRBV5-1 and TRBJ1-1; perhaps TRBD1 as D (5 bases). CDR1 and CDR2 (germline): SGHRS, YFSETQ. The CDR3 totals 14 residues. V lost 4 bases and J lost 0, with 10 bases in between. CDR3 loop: CASSGGRLNTEAFF. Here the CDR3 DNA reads TGCGCCAGCAGCGGGGGTCGGCTGAACACTGAAGCTTTCTTT.

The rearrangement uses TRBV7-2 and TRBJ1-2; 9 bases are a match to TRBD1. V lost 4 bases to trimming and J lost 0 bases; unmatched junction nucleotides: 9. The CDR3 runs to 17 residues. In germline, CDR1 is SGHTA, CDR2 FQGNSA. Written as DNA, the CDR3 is TGTGCCAGCAGCTCCATCCCGGGACAGGGATCTAACTATGGCTACACCTTC. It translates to CASSSIPGQGSNYGYTF. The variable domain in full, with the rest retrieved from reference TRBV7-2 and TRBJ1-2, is GAGVSQSPSNKVTEKGKDVELRCDPISGHTALYWYRQSLGQGLEFLIYFQGNSAPDKSGLPSDRFSAERTGGSVSTLTIQRTQQEDSAVYLCASSSIPGQGSNYGYTFGSGTRLTVV.

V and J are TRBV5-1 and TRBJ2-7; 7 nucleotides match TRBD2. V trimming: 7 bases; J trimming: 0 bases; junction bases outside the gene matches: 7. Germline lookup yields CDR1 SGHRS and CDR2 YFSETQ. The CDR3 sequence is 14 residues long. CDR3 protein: CASPRDYSSYEQYF. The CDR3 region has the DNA TGCGCCAGCCCTCGGGACTACAGCTCCTACGAGCAGTACTTC.

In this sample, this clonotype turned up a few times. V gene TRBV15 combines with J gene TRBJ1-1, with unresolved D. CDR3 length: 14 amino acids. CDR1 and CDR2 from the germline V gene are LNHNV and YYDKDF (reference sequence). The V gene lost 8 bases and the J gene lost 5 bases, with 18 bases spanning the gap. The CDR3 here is CATGRVGTGTEAFF. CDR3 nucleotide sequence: TGTGCCACCGGTAGGGTGGGAACGGGGACTGAAGCTTTCTTT.

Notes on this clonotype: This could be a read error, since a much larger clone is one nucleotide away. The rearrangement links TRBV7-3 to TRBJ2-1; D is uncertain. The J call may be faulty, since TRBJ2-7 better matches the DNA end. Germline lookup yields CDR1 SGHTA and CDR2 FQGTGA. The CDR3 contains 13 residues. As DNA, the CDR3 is TGTGCCAGCAGCTTAGCCAAATACAATGAGCAGTACTTC. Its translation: CASSLAKYNEQYF.

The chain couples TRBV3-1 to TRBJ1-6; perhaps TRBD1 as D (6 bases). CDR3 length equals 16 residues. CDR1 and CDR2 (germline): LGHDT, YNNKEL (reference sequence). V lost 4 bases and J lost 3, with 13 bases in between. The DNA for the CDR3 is TGTGCCAGCAGCCTACAGGGCAGTTTCTATAATTCACCCCTCCACTTT. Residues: CASSLQGSFYNSPLHF.

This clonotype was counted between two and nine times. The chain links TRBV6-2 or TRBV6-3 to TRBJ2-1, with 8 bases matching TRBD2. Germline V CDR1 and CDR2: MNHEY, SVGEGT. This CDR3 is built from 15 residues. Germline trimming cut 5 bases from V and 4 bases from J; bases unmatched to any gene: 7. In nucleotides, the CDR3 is TGTGCCAGCAGTACCCAGCGGGGGCCATACAATGAGCAGTTCTTC. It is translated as CASSTQRGPYNEQFF.

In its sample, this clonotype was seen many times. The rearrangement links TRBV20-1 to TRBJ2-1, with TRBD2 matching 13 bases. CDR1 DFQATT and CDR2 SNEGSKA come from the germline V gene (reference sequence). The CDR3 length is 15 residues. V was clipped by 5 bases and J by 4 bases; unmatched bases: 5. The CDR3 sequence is CSARKTSGRYNEQFF. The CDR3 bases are TGCAGTGCTCGCAAGACTAGCGGGAGGTACAATGAGCAGTTCTTC.

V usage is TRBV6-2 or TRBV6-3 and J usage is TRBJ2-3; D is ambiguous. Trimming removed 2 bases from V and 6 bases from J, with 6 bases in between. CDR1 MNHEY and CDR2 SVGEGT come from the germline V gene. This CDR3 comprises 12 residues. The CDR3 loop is CASSYVPDTQYF. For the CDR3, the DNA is TGTGCCAGCAGTTACGTCCCGGATACGCAGTATTTT.